Shown below are 5 T cell receptor beta chains from a single sample sequenced in a study of T cells after yellow fever vaccination. TCRdb re-called the 5' RACE reads through MiXCR, storing one row per CDR3 protein. The repertoire consists of a few hundred thousand distinct CDR3 sequences, with under 25% occurring once and the leading ten covering 13% to 15%. Sequenced here: PBMCs, sampled 15 days after the yellow fever booster vaccination. The receptors come from a man aged 30 to 45 who received the YFV17D yellow fever vaccine.

This clonotype showed up just a few times. The chain recombines TRBV7-3 with TRBJ2-7; 9 nucleotides line up with TRBD2. The V gene end was trimmed by 0 bases and the J gene end by 7 bases; junction bases not matched to a gene: 4. Germline assignment: CDR1 SGHTA and CDR2 FQGTGA. The CDR3 is 14 residues long. The CDR3 DNA reads as TGTGCCAGCAGCTTAACAGCGGGAGGTGTTGAGCAGTACTTC. Protein product: CASSLTAGGVEQYF.

This clonotype was detected only a few times. This chain joins TRBV28 and TRBJ2-7; tentatively, D is TRBD1 (7 bases). This CDR3 has 14 amino acids. Germline CDR1 is MDHEN and CDR2 is SYDVKM. Trimming removed 6 bases from V and 6 bases from J, with 18 bases in between. CDR3 residues: CASSRTRGAFEQYF. As DNA, the CDR3 is TGTGCCAGCAGCCGGACCAGGGGGGCCTTCGAGCAGTACTTC.

This clonotype is a singleton in its sample. CDR3 in amino acids: CASRVGANVLTF. CDR3 DNA sequence: TGTGCCAGCAGAGTCGGGGCCAACGTCCTGACTTTC. The chain combines TRBV6-2 or TRBV6-3 with TRBJ2-6; D is unresolved. Trimming stripped 6 bases from V and 4 bases from J, with 4 bases between. This CDR3 is 12 amino acids long. CDR1 and CDR2 (germline): MNHEY, SVGEGT.

This clonotype came up a few times. The V call is TRBV5-1, the J call TRBJ2-7, with 8 bases fitting TRBD2. The CDR3 length is 17 residues. J was trimmed by 2 bases and V by 4 bases; bases with no gene match: 14. The germline gives CDR1 SGHRS, CDR2 YFSETQ. The CDR3: CASSLTMGREATYEQYF. In DNA form, the CDR3 reads TGCGCCAGCAGCCTCACGATGGGGCGGGAGGCCACCTACGAGCAGTACTTC.

This clonotype was detected only a few times. One end of the junction is discordant with germline, which a read error may explain. The rearrangement links TRBV30 to TRBJ1-4, with D tentatively TRBD1 (5 bases). The CDR3 consists of 11 residues. CDR1 GTSNPN and CDR2 SVGIG come from the germline V gene (reference sequence). The CDR3 bases are TGTGCCTGGACCAGCCCTAAGGGGCCGGATTTT. It codes for CAWTSPKGPDF.